The 30 T cell receptor beta chains reported below all come from one sample, sequenced in a study of shared clonotypes between healthy human individuals. TCRdb's copy holds only in-frame clones and misses some; the assay was immunoSEQ multiplex PCR. The data contain about 510,000 clones, 79% of them singletons. Input material: PBMCs. Source of these receptors: a woman aged 40 to 50 in good health. Some clones in this sample may be carry-over from other donors' samples.

This chain joins TRBV9 and TRBJ2-5, with 9 bases lining up with TRBD2. CDR3 length equals 18 residues. CDR1 SGDLS and CDR2 YYNGEE come from the germline V gene. The junction had 17 bases not matched to a gene; V was cut back by 2 bases and J by 6 bases. Written as DNA, the CDR3 is TGTGCCAGCAGCGTCACAGCGGGAGGACCCTACCTTGTACAGACCCAGTACTTC. It specifies CASSVTAGGPYLVQTQYF.

The V and J genes are TRBV28 and TRBJ1-4; D gene uncertain. Germline V lookup: CDR1 MDHEN, CDR2 SYDVKM. Trimming took off 3 bases at V and 7 bases at J, with 9 bases between the two ends. This CDR3 is 13 amino acids long. The CDR3 DNA reads as TGTGCCAGCAGTTTCCAACTAATTGAAAAACTGTTTTTT. It encodes CASSFQLIEKLFF.

This clone was detected a few times. The V gene is TRBV27, the J gene TRBJ1-1; the match to TRBD1 covers 7 bases. CDR1 MNHEY and CDR2 SMNVEV come from the germline V gene (reference sequence). The V gene end was trimmed by 3 bases and the J gene end by 1 base; junction bases not matched to a gene: 8. The CDR3 runs to 16 residues. This CDR3 reads CASSFGWTGRNTEAFF. The CDR3 region has the DNA TGTGCCAGCAGTTTCGGGTGGACAGGCCGGAACACTGAAGCTTTCTTT.

The gene calls are TRBV2 and TRBJ2-7; maybe TRBD2 (6 bases). V shed 3 bases and J shed 12 bases, with 12 bases lying between them. From germline, CDR1 is SNHLY and CDR2 FYNNEI. The CDR3 length is 11 residues. DNA of the CDR3: TGTGCCAGCAGTGAGATAGCGGACGGGTACTTC. It translates to CASSEIADGYF.

This chain links TRBV10-3 with TRBJ1-4; D may be TRBD1 (5 bases). Per germline, CDR1 ENHRY and CDR2 SYGVKD. The CDR3 contains 16 residues. Trimming took 3 bases from V and 0 from J, leaving 11 bases between them. CDR3 region: CAISERGGATNEKLFF. CDR3 nucleotides: TGTGCCATCAGTGAAAGGGGTGGGGCAACTAATGAAAAACTGTTTTTT.

V gene TRBV2 combines with J gene TRBJ2-3; 7 nucleotides agree with TRBD2. The germline CDR1 and CDR2 sequences are SNHLY and FYNNEI. The V and J ends lost 3 bases and 0 bases, in that order; junction bases with no gene match: 0. The CDR3 is 14 residues long. DNA for the CDR3: TGTGCCAGCAGTGAGACTAGCAGCACAGATACGCAGTATTTT. Residues: CASSETSSTDTQYF.

The chain joins TRBV10-3 to TRBJ2-7; 8 nucleotides agree with TRBD1. CDR3 length: 14 residues. Looked up from germline, CDR1 is ENHRY and CDR2 is SYGVKD. J gave up 2 bases and V 10 bases, and 10 bases lay outside the gene matches. The chain's CDR3 is CATRPQGATYEQYF. The CDR3 DNA is TGTGCCACCCGTCCCCAGGGGGCCACCTACGAGCAGTACTTC.

J is TRBJ2-2 and V is TRBV10-3; possible D gene TRBD2, 6 bases. V lost 2 bases and J 7 bases, leaving 14 bases between the germline ends. This CDR3 has 15 amino acids. Germline values: CDR1 ENHRY, CDR2 SYGVKD. CDR3 loop: CAISEGGKRSGELFF. CDR3 bases: TGTGCCATCAGTGAGGGCGGGAAAAGGAGCGGGGAGCTGTTTTTT.

The chain combines TRBV30 with TRBJ1-3; no clear D. Trimming shortened V by 0 bases and J by 6 bases, and 6 bases separated the two germline ends. Germline-derived CDR1 and CDR2 are GTSNPN and SVGIG (reference sequence). The CDR3 loop spans 12 amino acids. The CDR3: CAWSVFANTIYF. The CDR3 bases are TGTGCCTGGAGTGTATTCGCAAACACCATATATTTT.

The chain carries TRBV28 and TRBJ2-7; weak D call: TRBD2 (6 bases). This CDR3 spans 13 amino acids. V lost 6 bases and J lost 3, with 12 bases in between. The germline V gene has CDR1 MDHEN and CDR2 SYDVKM. This chain's CDR3 is CASSRDFNYEQYF. The CDR3 DNA follows: TGTGCCAGCAGCCGGGACTTCAACTACGAGCAGTACTTC.

The chain has TRBV7-2 and TRBJ2-3, with D unclear. V lost 5 bases and J 2 bases, leaving 20 bases between the germline ends. The CDR3 has 17 amino acids. Germline loops: CDR1 SGHTA, CDR2 FQGNSA. This CDR3 is CASSLPGFYTDTDTQYF. The CDR3 DNA sequence: TGTGCCAGCAGCCTCCCCGGTTTCTATACGGACACAGATACGCAGTATTTT.

In its sample, this clone was seen a few times. V gene TRBV28 combines with J gene TRBJ1-1; D gene ambiguous. Germline V gives CDR1 MDHEN, CDR2 SYDVKM. The CDR3 extends over 12 amino acids. Trimming removed 2 bases from V and 11 bases from J, with 12 bases in between. CDR3 nucleotide sequence: TGTGCCAGCAGTTTAGGTATACGAATGGCTTTCTTT. Its translation: CASSLGIRMAFF.

About this clone itself: This sequence may be a read error, since a much larger clone differs from it by one base. The chain carries TRBV27 and TRBJ2-1; D call uncertain. The CDR3 runs to 13 residues. The V and J ends lost 2 bases and 4 bases respectively, with 6 bases between them. Germline loops: CDR1 MNHEY, CDR2 SMNVEV (reference sequence). Here the CDR3 reads CASSLGRYNEQFF. In DNA, the CDR3 is TGTGCCAGCAGTTTAGGACGGTACAATGAGCAGTTCTTC.

This clone was observed a handful of times. The rearrangement uses TRBV30 and TRBJ1-1; 7 nucleotides align to TRBD1. The CDR3 has 13 residues. Per germline, CDR1 GTSNPN and CDR2 SVGIG (reference sequence). V trimming: 7 bases; J trimming: 2 bases; junction bases outside the gene matches: 7. The DNA of the CDR3 is TGTGCCTCTTCGGGACAGTTTAACACTGAAGCTTTCTTT. Its protein is CASSGQFNTEAFF. Full variable domain (remainder filled in from reference TRBV30 and TRBJ1-1): SQTIHQWPATLVQPVGSPLSLECTVEGTSNPNLYWYRQAAGRGLQLLFYSVGIGQISSEVPQNLSASRPQDRQFILSSKKLLLSDSGFYLCASSGQFNTEAFFGQGTRLTVV.

This chain joins TRBV18 and TRBJ2-7, with D possibly being TRBD1 (6 bases). This CDR3 comprises 14 residues. CDR1 and CDR2 (germline): KGHSH, LQKENI. V dropped 2 bases and J dropped 2 bases, with 10 bases sitting between them. The CDR3 DNA sequence: TGTGCCAGCTCACCAGCAGCAGGGGCCTACGAGCAGTACTTC. Amino acids: CASSPAAGAYEQYF.

The chain uses TRBV7-2 and TRBJ1-5; 7 positions agree with TRBD1. Per the germline V gene, CDR1 is SGHTA and CDR2 is FQGNSA. The CDR3 has 15 residues. The V segment lost 5 bases and the J segment 4 bases; nucleotides outside the gene matches: 8. The CDR3 DNA sequence: TGTGCCAGCAGCGGACAGGCAAGGCAAAATCAGCCCCAGCATTTT. It yields the protein CASSGQARQNQPQHF.

The V and J genes are TRBV4-3 and TRBJ2-2, with D perhaps matching TRBD2 (5 bases). V lost 0 bases, J lost 3 bases, and 11 bases lay in between. In germline, CDR1 is LGHNA, CDR2 YSLEER. The CDR3 sequence is 16 residues long. The chain's CDR3 is CASSQDAAGDTGELFF. CDR3 sequence (DNA): TGCGCCAGCAGCCAAGATGCGGCGGGCGACACCGGGGAGCTGTTTTTT.

The gene calls are TRBV21-1 and TRBJ1-1. TRBV21-1 is classified as a pseudogene. This CDR3 has 14 residues. The DNA for the CDR3 is TGTGCCAGCATGGAAGGGAGAGTGAACACTGAAGCTTTCTTT. It yields the protein CASMEGRVNTEAFF.

This chain uses TRBV6-6 with TRBJ1-2; no reliable D call. Trimming stripped 7 bases from V and 0 bases from J, with 18 bases between. The germline V gene has CDR1 MNHNY and CDR2 SVGAGI (reference sequence). This CDR3 comprises 16 residues. The CDR3, as DNA: TGTGCCAGCATCACCCGGGCCCCTGGAGCTAACTATGGCTACACCTTC. Translating it yields CASITRAPGANYGYTF.

The chain couples TRBV15 to TRBJ2-5; D possibly corresponds to TRBD1 (5 bases). CDR3 length equals 13 residues. Germline V gene sequence: CDR1 LNHNV, CDR2 YYDKDF (reference sequence). Trimming stripped 3 bases from V and 1 base from J, with 6 bases between. The CDR3 here is CATSRGPQETQYF. The CDR3 nucleotides read TGTGCCACCAGCAGGGGGCCCCAAGAGACCCAGTACTTC.

The V and J genes are TRBV30 and TRBJ1-5; possible D gene TRBD1, 6 bases. This CDR3 has 13 amino acids. V shed 4 bases and J shed 3 bases, with 10 bases lying between them. Germline CDR1 GTSNPN, CDR2 SVGIG (reference sequence). The CDR3 protein is CAWTRGNNQPQHF. The CDR3 DNA reads as TGTGCCTGGACGAGGGGGAACAATCAGCCCCAGCATTTT.

The chain uses TRBV27 and TRBJ1-5, with TRBD1 as a possible D gene (5 bases). Trimming stripped 5 bases from V and 7 bases from J, with 18 bases between. Germline lookup yields CDR1 MNHEY and CDR2 SMNVEV (reference sequence). CDR3 size: 15 residues. The CDR3 here is CASSPRLGARQPQHF. The CDR3 DNA is TGTGCCAGCAGTCCCCGTCTTGGGGCGCGGCAGCCCCAGCATTTT.

This chain joins TRBV6-5 and TRBJ2-2; no clear D. CDR3 length equals 13 residues. The germline V gene has CDR1 MNHEY and CDR2 SVGAGI. V was pared by 6 bases and J by 6 bases, with 11 bases between. The CDR3 loop reads CASRVQNAGELFF. CDR3 coding DNA: TGTGCCAGCAGGGTCCAAAACGCCGGGGAGCTGTTTTTT.

This rearrangement joins TRBV4-1 to TRBJ2-1; D is perhaps TRBD1 (8 bases). This CDR3 region has 16 residues. The germline V gene encodes CDR1 MGHRA and CDR2 YSYEKL. With 4 bases removed from V and 5 bases from J, the gap between germline ends came to 18 bases. The CDR3 DNA follows: TGCGCCAGCAGCCCCAGGGGGCTAGCGGTTAACAATGAGCAGTTCTTC. Its translation is CASSPRGLAVNNEQFF.

V and J are TRBV29-1 and TRBJ1-4, with 7 bases matching TRBD1. With V trimmed by 0 bases and J by 11 bases, 12 bases remained unmatched. This CDR3 spans 15 amino acids. Germline values: CDR1 SQVTM, CDR2 ANQGSEA. As DNA, the CDR3 is TGCAGCGTTGAAGACCCGACAGGGCCTTTTACGAAACTGTTTTTT. Encoded protein: CSVEDPTGPFTKLFF.

This clone has more than one count but fewer than ten. The rearrangement uses TRBV30 and TRBJ1-2, with D perhaps TRBD1 (6 bases). The V gene lost 5 bases and the J gene lost 4 bases, with 14 bases spanning the gap. Germline V CDR1 and CDR2: GTSNPN, SVGIG (reference sequence). The CDR3 length is 13 residues. CDR3 amino acids: CAWAGHWVYGYTF. In nucleotides, the CDR3 is TGTGCCTGGGCGGGACACTGGGTCTATGGCTACACCTTC.

J is TRBJ2-3 and V is TRBV7-8, with TRBD2 matching over 7 bases. V lost 7 bases and J lost 5; bases outside the gene matches: 15. The germline V gene has CDR1 SGHVS and CDR2 FQNEAQ. The CDR3 runs to 16 residues. DNA for the CDR3: TGTGCCAGCACCCCTGGGAGCGGGATACACGTAGATACGCAGTATTTT. It encodes CASTPGSGIHVDTQYF. Together with reference TRBV7-8 and TRBJ2-3, the CDR3 gives the full variable domain: GAGVSQSPRYKVAKRGQDVALRCDPISGHVSLFWYQQALGQGPEFLTYFQNEAQLDKSGLPSDRFFAERPEGSVSTLKIQRTQQEDSAVYLCASTPGSGIHVDTQYFGPGTRLTVL.

The chain joins TRBV5-8 to TRBJ1-5; maybe TRBD1 (6 bases). Trimming took off 2 bases at V and 1 base at J, with 13 bases between the two ends. CDR3 length equals 16 residues. Germline CDR1 reads SGHTS; CDR2 reads YDEGEE. CDR3 nucleotides: TGTGCCAGCAGCTTTAGAGGACAGAGCAGCAATCAGCCCCAGCATTTT. This sequence encodes CASSFRGQSSNQPQHF.

Of note for this clone: The same CDR3 arises from other DNA sequences in this sample as well. This chain joins TRBV5-6 and TRBJ2-7; perhaps TRBD1 as D (5 bases). Germline V gene data show CDR1 as SGHDT and CDR2 as YYEEEE. This CDR3 region has 16 residues. Trimming shortened V by 4 bases and J by 2 bases, and 19 bases separated the two germline ends. The CDR3 protein is CASSLAPTVATYEQYF. DNA for the CDR3: TGTGCCAGCAGCCTGGCCCCGACAGTCGCGACCTACGAGCAGTACTTC.

This clone appeared a single time. In nucleotides, the CDR3 is TGTGCCAGCAGGGGTCAGCCACCCCACAATGAGCAGTTCTTC. This sequence encodes CASRGQPPHNEQFF. V and J are TRBV28 and TRBJ2-1, with unresolved D. The germline V gene has CDR1 MDHEN and CDR2 SYDVKM. Trimming took 6 bases from V and 5 from J, leaving 14 bases between them. The CDR3 is 14 residues long.